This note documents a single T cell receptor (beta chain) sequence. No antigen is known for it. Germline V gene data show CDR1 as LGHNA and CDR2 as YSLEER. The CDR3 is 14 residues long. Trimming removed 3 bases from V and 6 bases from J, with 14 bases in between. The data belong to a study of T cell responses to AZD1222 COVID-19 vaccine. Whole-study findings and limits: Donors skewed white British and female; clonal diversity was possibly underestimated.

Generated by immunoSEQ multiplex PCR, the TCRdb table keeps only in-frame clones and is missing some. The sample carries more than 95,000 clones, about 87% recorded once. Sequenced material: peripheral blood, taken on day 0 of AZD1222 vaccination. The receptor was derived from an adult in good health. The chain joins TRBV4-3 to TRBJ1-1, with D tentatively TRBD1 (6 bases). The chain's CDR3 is CASSHSLGGPEAFF. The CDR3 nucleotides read TGCGCCAGCAGCCACTCGCTGGGGGGGCCTGAAGCTTTCTTT.